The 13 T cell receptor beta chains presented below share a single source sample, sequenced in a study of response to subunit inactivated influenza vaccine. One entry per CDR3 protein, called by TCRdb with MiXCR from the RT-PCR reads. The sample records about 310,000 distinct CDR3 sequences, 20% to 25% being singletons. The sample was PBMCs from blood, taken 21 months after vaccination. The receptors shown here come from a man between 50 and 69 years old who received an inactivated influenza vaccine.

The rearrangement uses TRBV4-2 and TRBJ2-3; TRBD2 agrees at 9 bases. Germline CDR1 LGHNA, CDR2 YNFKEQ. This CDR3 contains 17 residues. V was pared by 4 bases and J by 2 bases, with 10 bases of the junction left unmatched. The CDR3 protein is CASSPAGLAGPTDTQYF. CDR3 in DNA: TGTGCCAGCAGCCCGGCAGGGCTAGCGGGGCCCACAGATACGCAGTATTTT.

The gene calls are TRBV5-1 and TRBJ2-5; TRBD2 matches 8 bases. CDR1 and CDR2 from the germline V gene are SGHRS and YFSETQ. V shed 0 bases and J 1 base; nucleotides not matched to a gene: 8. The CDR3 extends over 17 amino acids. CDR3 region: CASSLARASGSQETQYF. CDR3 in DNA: TGCGCCAGCAGCTTGGCCCGAGCTAGCGGGTCCCAAGAGACCCAGTACTTC.

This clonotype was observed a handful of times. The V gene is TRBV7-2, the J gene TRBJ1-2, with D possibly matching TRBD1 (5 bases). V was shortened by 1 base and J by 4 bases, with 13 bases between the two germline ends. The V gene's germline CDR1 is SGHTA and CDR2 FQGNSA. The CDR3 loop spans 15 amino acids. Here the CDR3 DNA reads TGTGCCAGCAGCTTAGACGGGGCCAGCTCCTATGGCTACACCTTC. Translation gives CASSLDGASSYGYTF.

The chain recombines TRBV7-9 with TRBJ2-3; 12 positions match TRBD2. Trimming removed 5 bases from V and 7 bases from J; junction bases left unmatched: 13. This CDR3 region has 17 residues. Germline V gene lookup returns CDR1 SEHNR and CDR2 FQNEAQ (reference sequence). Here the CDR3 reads CASSPGTSGPSRNTQYF. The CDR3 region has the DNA TGTGCCAGCAGCCCGGGGACTAGCGGGCCTTCACGAAATACGCAGTATTTT.

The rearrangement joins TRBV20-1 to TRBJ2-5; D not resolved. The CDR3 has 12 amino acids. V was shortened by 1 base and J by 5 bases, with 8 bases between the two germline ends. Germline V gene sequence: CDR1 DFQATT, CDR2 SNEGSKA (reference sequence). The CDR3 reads CSARGGGETQYF. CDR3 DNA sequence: TGCAGTGCTAGAGGCGGTGGTGAGACCCAGTACTTC.

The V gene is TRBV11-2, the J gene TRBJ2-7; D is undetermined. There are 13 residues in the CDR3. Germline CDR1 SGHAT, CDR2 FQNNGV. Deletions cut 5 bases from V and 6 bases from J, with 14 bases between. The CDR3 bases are TGTGCCAGCAGCCCGCGACATTTCTCCGAGCAGTACTTC. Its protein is CASSPRHFSEQYF.

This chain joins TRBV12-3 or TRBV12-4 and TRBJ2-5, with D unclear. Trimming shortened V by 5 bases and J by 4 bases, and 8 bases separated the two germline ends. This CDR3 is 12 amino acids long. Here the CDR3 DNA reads TGTGCCAGCAGTACCCGAGTAGAGACCCAGTACTTC. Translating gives CASSTRVETQYF.

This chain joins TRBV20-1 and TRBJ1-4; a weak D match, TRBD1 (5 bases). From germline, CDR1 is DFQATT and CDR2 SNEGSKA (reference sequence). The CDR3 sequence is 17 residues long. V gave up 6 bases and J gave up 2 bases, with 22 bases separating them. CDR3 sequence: CSANGHHIEGTNEKLFF. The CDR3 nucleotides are TGCAGTGCCAACGGACACCACATCGAGGGGACTAATGAAAAACTGTTTTTT.

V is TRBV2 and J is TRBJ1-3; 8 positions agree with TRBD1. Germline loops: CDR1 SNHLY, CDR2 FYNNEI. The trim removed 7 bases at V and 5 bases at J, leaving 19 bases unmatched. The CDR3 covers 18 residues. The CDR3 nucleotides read TGTGCCAGCACCCCCACCCAGGGGGCCTTATTATTTAGAAACACCATATATTTT. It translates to CASTPTQGALLFRNTIYF.

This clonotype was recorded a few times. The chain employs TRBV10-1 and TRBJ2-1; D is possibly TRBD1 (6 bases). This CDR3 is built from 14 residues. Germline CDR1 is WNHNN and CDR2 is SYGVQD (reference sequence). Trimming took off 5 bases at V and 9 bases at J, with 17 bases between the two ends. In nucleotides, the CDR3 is TGCGCCAGCAGTCGATACAGGGCAGCAGCTGAGCAGTTCTTC. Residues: CASSRYRAAAEQFF.

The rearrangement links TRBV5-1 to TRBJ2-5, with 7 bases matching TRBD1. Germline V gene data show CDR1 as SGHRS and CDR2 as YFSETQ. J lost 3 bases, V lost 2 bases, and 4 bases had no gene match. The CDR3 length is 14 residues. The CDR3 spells CASSFGTAKETQYF. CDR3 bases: TGCGCCAGCAGCTTTGGGACAGCAAAAGAGACCCAGTACTTC.

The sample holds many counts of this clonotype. CDR3 coding DNA: TGTGCCATCAGCGCCGGGACAGGGGGCTTTGACACTGAAGCTTTCTTT. Amino acids: CAISAGTGGFDTEAFF. The chain couples TRBV10-3 to TRBJ1-1, with TRBD1 matching over 12 bases. The CDR3 totals 16 residues. Germline CDR1 and CDR2: ENHRY and SYGVKD. V lost 6 bases, J lost 3 bases, and 8 bases stayed unmatched.

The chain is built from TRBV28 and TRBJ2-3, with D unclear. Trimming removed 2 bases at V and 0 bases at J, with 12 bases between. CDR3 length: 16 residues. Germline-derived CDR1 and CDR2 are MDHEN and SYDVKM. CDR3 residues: CASSLGSSVSTDTQYF. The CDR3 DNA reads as TGTGCCAGCAGTTTAGGCTCGTCAGTGAGCACAGATACGCAGTATTTT.